Each of the 3 T cell receptor beta chains below was sequenced from the same sample in a study of blood T cells in healthy people across ages. The use of a sample-barcoded 5' primer and a J-beta primer mix characterized a second PCR of about 7 to 12 cycles. TCRdb redid the calling of the 5' RACE reads with MiXCR, one entry per CDR3 protein. The table records roughly 1,300,000 distinct CDR3 sequences, approximately 59% of them present only once. The specimen sequenced was blood. The receptors stem from a man between 18 and 29 years old in good health.

This chain joins TRBV20-1 and TRBJ1-5; D gene unclear. The CDR3 spans 15 residues. With 5 bases removed from V and 0 bases from J, the gap between germline ends came to 14 bases. CDR1 and CDR2 from the germline V gene are DFQATT and SNEGSKA (reference sequence). The CDR3 is CSALSTGYSNQPQHF. The CDR3 DNA follows: TGCAGTGCTCTCTCTACTGGATATAGCAATCAGCCCCAGCATTTT.

The V and J genes are TRBV4-1 and TRBJ2-7; D is uncertain. Trimming cost V 1 base and J 6 bases, with 13 bases left between them. Germline V CDR1 and CDR2: MGHRA, YSYEKL. The CDR3 sequence is 14 residues long. For the CDR3, the DNA is TGCGCCAGCAGCCAAGTTGGGCAGGTTGGCGAGCAGTACTTC. Encoded protein: CASSQVGQVGEQYF.

The CDR3 region is CASSPSRWGGADADTQYF. For the CDR3, the DNA is TGCGCCAGCAGCCCCTCTCGATGGGGGGGGGCCGATGCAGATACGCAGTATTTT. This chain connects TRBV4-3 to TRBJ2-3; D may be TRBD2 (7 bases). V was cut by 4 bases and J by 4 bases, with 24 bases left in between. The CDR3 spans 18 residues. The germline CDR1 and CDR2 sequences are LGHNA and YSLEER.